This TCR beta chain was recorded in a study of blood T cell repertoires in COVID-19. The overall study: From T cells, B-cell-depleted T cells, or PBMCs came the material, which was cDNA or gDNA.

Sequenced by immunoSEQ multiplex PCR; TCRdb stores in-frame clones only, minus some. Of around 300,000 clones in the sample, roughly 90% are singletons; the top ten hold roughly 2.3%. Germline V gives CDR1 MNHEY, CDR2 SVGEGT. This CDR3 has 17 amino acids. The J segment lost 4 bases and the V segment lost 0 bases, leaving 7 bases of the junction unmatched. Patients at the Seattle site were enrolled during active infection and followed longitudinally. The TCR was taken from a woman younger than 45 with COVID-19, enrolled during active disease. This chain connects TRBV6-2 or TRBV6-3 to TRBJ2-1; 9 positions match TRBD2. The sample consisted of peripheral blood. In DNA, the CDR3 is TGTGCCAGCAGTTACTCTACTCTAGCGGGACTTTACAATGAGCAGTTCTTC. It is translated as CASSYSTLAGLYNEQFF.